Each of the 29 T cell receptor beta chains below was sequenced from the same sample in a study of blood T cell repertoires in COVID-19. Sequenced by immunoSEQ multiplex PCR; TCRdb stores in-frame clones only, minus some. This table holds 63,000 or so clones, roughly 81% found once. Sequenced: peripheral blood. These receptors were collected from a human donor in a cohort sampled during active COVID-19.

V gene TRBV18 combines with J gene TRBJ2-1; D gene ambiguous. From germline, CDR1 is KGHSH and CDR2 LQKENI. V was pared by 2 bases and J by 8 bases, with 7 bases between. This CDR3 has 12 amino acids. The CDR3 region is CASSPCSDEQFF. CDR3 nucleotides: TGTGCCAGCTCACCATGTTCGGATGAGCAGTTCTTC. The variable domain in full, completed from reference TRBV18 and TRBJ2-1, reads NAGVMQNPRHLVRRRGQEARLRCSPMKGHSHVYWYRQLPEEGLKFMVYLQKENIIDESGMPKERFSAEFPKEGPSILRIQQVVRGDSAAYFCASSPCSDEQFFGPGTRLTVL.

The chain joins TRBV12-3 or TRBV12-4 to TRBJ1-1; D might be TRBD1 (5 bases). The CDR3 spans 13 residues. The ends were cut back, 4 bases at V and 1 base at J, with 7 bases in the middle. CDR3 nucleotide sequence: TGTGCCAGCAGTTCGACAGAGAACACTGAAGCTTTCTTT. It encodes CASSSTENTEAFF.

The chain is built from TRBV2 and TRBJ1-1, with D perhaps matching TRBD1 (6 bases). The CDR3 totals 13 residues. V was cut by 6 bases and J by 5 bases, with 13 bases left in between. Germline V gene sequence: CDR1 SNHLY, CDR2 FYNNEI. This CDR3 is CASRGAVMTEAFF. The CDR3 nucleotides read TGTGCCAGCAGGGGGGCAGTTATGACTGAAGCTTTCTTT.

CDR3 sequence reads: CASSSKPGLAGQETQYF. Written as DNA, the CDR3 is TGTGCCAGCAGTTCCAAGCCGGGACTAGCGGGGCAAGAGACCCAGTACTTC. The chain joins TRBV6-2 or TRBV6-3 to TRBJ2-5; 13 nucleotides align to TRBD2. This CDR3 contains 17 residues. V shed 4 bases, J shed 2 bases, and the junction held 7 bases outside the gene matches. Germline V lookup: CDR1 MNHEY, CDR2 SVGEGT.

The gene calls are TRBV12-3 or TRBV12-4 and TRBJ2-4; D is uncertain. This CDR3 region has 13 residues. Trimming left V 10 bases short and J 7 bases short, with 17 bases between. The CDR3 reads CATRYVASNIQYF. CDR3 DNA sequence: TGTGCCACCCGCTATGTAGCCTCGAACATTCAGTACTTC.

The chain joins TRBV24-1 to TRBJ1-5; TRBD1 is a possible D gene (5 bases). This CDR3 region has 13 residues. In germline, CDR1 is KGHDR, CDR2 SFDVKD. V lost 5 bases and J lost 5, with 9 bases in between. The CDR3 DNA follows: TGTGCCACCAGTGTATGGGGGGATCAGCCCCAGCATTTT. Protein product: CATSVWGDQPQHF.

This rearrangement joins TRBV28 to TRBJ1-3; maybe TRBD1 (6 bases). V lost 3 bases, J lost 3 bases, and 18 bases lay in between. This CDR3 comprises 17 residues. Germline V gene sequence: CDR1 MDHEN, CDR2 SYDVKM. Here the CDR3 reads CASSLRSGGQGGNTIYF. CDR3 DNA sequence: TGTGCCAGCAGTTTGCGTTCGGGGGGGCAGGGTGGAAACACCATATATTTT.

The table lists this clone with a few counts. CDR3 DNA sequence: TGTGCCAGCAGCTTAGCGGAAGCGGGGGAAGAGCAGTACTTC. Protein sequence: CASSLAEAGEEQYF. This chain connects TRBV7-9 to TRBJ2-7; 8 nucleotides align to TRBD2. V gave up 0 bases and J gave up 7 bases; unmatched junction bases: 5. The germline CDR1 and CDR2 sequences are SEHNR and FQNEAQ (reference sequence). There are 14 residues in the CDR3.

The DNA for the CDR3 is TGTGCCAGCAGCTTAGCGCTGCCAGATGAGCAGTTCTTC. Its protein product is CASSLALPDEQFF. The gene calls are TRBV11-1 and TRBJ2-1; D not certain. Germline V gene data show CDR1 as SGHAT and CDR2 as FQDESV (reference sequence). V lost 0 bases and J 8 bases, leaving 8 bases between the germline ends. This CDR3 is built from 13 residues. Supplemented by reference TRBV11-1 and TRBJ2-1, the full variable domain reads EAEVAQSPRYKITEKSQAVAFWCDPISGHATLYWYRQILGQGPELLVQFQDESVVDDSQLPKDRFSAERLKGVDSTLKIQPAELGDSAMYLCASSLALPDEQFFGPGTRLTVL.

V is TRBV28 and J is TRBJ1-6, with D possibly being TRBD1 (6 bases). V lost 4 bases and J 7 bases, leaving 11 bases between the germline ends. The germline CDR1 and CDR2 sequences are MDHEN and SYDVKM. The CDR3 has 14 residues. The CDR3 nucleotides read TGTGCCAGCAGTTGGGGAGACAGGAATTCACCCCTCCACTTT. As protein: CASSWGDRNSPLHF.

The gene calls are TRBV7-9 and TRBJ2-1, with 8 bases fitting TRBD2. Germline CDR1 and CDR2: SEHNR and FQNEAQ (reference sequence). The CDR3 is 15 residues long. Germline trimming cut 8 bases from V and 6 bases from J; bases unmatched to any gene: 12. The CDR3 DNA reads as TGTGCCAGCGCCCCCGGGCGGGGGGCGCTCAATGAGCAGTTCTTC. Translating it yields CASAPGRGALNEQFF.

The rearrangement uses TRBV3-1 (or the pseudogene TRBV3-2) and TRBJ2-7, with 7 bases matching TRBD2. Germline CDR1 reads LGHDT; CDR2 reads YNNKEL (reference sequence). V was pared by 4 bases and J by 1 base, with 7 bases of the junction left unmatched. CDR3 length: 15 amino acids. CDR3 nucleotide sequence: TGTGCCAGCAGCCCCGCACCAGCGGGGTCCTACGAGCAGTACTTC. Translating gives CASSPAPAGSYEQYF.

J is TRBJ2-7 and V is TRBV2; possibly TRBD1 for D (7 bases). The CDR3 length is 14 residues. The germline V gene has CDR1 SNHLY and CDR2 FYNNEI. Trimming stripped 7 bases from V and 4 bases from J, with 17 bases between. DNA for the CDR3: TGTGCCAGCAAAGGGGGCGGGGCGTGGTACGAGCAGTACTTC. Its translation is CASKGGGAWYEQYF.

The chain links TRBV12-5 to TRBJ2-5; 10 nucleotides align to TRBD1. The CDR3 is made up of 14 amino acids. Per germline, CDR1 LGHNT and CDR2 FRNRAP. With V trimmed by 7 bases and J by 4 bases, 6 bases remained unmatched. The CDR3 coding sequence is TGTGCTAGTGCCCAGGGACAGGGGTTAGAGACCCAGTACTTC. Residues: CASAQGQGLETQYF. The full variable domain, completed using reference TRBV12-5 and TRBJ2-5, is DARVTQTPRHKVTEMGQEVTMRCQPILGHNTVFWYRQTMMQGLELLAYFRNRAPLDDSGMPKDRFSAEMPDATLATLKIQPSEPRDSAVYFCASAQGQGLETQYFGPGTRLLVL.

V and J are TRBV27 and TRBJ2-1; 9 bases fit TRBD2. The CDR3 has 16 residues. V shed 7 bases, J shed 5 bases, and the junction held 12 bases outside the gene matches. Germline CDR1 and CDR2: MNHEY and SMNVEV (reference sequence). CDR3 DNA sequence: TGTGCCAGCAACTCAATCTCTAGCGGGAAAAACAATGAGCAGTTCTTC. Translated, it gives CASNSISSGKNNEQFF.

This clone was detected once. V is TRBV7-9 and J is TRBJ2-3, with D possibly TRBD1 on 5 matching bases. Germline CDR1 SEHNR, CDR2 FQNEAQ (reference sequence). Trimming shortened V by 5 bases and J by 6 bases, and 21 bases separated the two germline ends. CDR3 length: 16 residues. CDR3: CASSPSRQQHFDTQYF. Here the CDR3 DNA reads TGTGCCAGCAGCCCGAGCAGACAGCAGCACTTTGATACGCAGTATTTT.

The chain combines TRBV7-9 with TRBJ2-5; the match to TRBD1 covers 9 bases. Germline trimming cut 9 bases from V and 5 bases from J; bases unmatched to any gene: 7. Germline CDR1 is SEHNR and CDR2 is FQNEAQ (reference sequence). CDR3 size: 13 residues. CDR3 bases: TGTGCCAGTAGCACAGGGGGCTGGGAGACCCAGTACTTC. As protein: CASSTGGWETQYF. The full variable domain, with the rest looked up from reference TRBV7-9 and TRBJ2-5, is DTGVSQNPRHKITKRGQNVTFRCDPISEHNRLYWYRQTLGQGPEFLTYFQNEAQLEKSRLLSDRFSAERPKGSFSTLEIQRTEQGDSAMYLCASSTGGWETQYFGPGTRLLVL.

The CDR3 sequence is CASSQGLAGGELFF. As DNA, the CDR3 is TGTGCCAGCAGCCAGGGACTAGCAGGCGGGGAGCTGTTTTTT. The J gene is TRBJ2-2, the V gene TRBV13; TRBD2 matches 9 bases. The CDR3 totals 14 residues. With 5 bases clipped from V and 7 bases from J, the junction kept 5 bases outside the gene matches. Per germline, CDR1 PRHDT and CDR2 FYEKMQ (reference sequence).

The gene calls are TRBV28 and TRBJ1-1; TRBD1 is a possible D gene (5 bases). Germline assignment: CDR1 MDHEN and CDR2 SYDVKM. The CDR3 runs 15 residues. V lost 8 bases to trimming and J lost 1 base, with 17 bases between them. The CDR3: CASLGQGLGNTEAFF. The CDR3 coding sequence is TGTGCCAGCCTCGGGCAGGGTTTGGGGAACACTGAAGCTTTCTTT.

This rearrangement joins TRBV30 to TRBJ1-2, with D possibly matching TRBD1 (5 bases). The CDR3 totals 13 residues. V lost 2 bases to trimming and J lost 0 bases, with 7 bases between them. The germline gives CDR1 GTSNPN, CDR2 SVGIG (reference sequence). The CDR3 reads CAWSSGSNYGYTF. The CDR3 DNA reads TGTGCCTGGAGTTCAGGGTCTAACTATGGCTACACCTTC.

In its sample, this clone was seen a few times. The chain couples TRBV5-1 to TRBJ2-7, with 13 bases aligning to TRBD2. Germline V lookup: CDR1 SGHRS, CDR2 YFSETQ. CDR3 length equals 15 residues. The junction had 4 bases not matched to a gene; V was cut back by 0 bases and J by 7 bases. The CDR3 spells CASSLGTSGREEQYF. CDR3 in DNA: TGCGCCAGCAGCTTGGGAACTAGCGGGAGGGAGGAGCAGTACTTC.

This chain uses TRBV25-1 with TRBJ2-7; TRBD2 aligns across 8 bases. The CDR3 is 13 amino acids. The V and J ends lost 8 bases and 7 bases, in that order; junction bases with no gene match: 10. From germline, CDR1 is MGHDK and CDR2 SYGVNS. The CDR3 region is CASWGREGREQYF. The CDR3 bases are TGTGCCAGCTGGGGTCGGGAGGGGAGAGAGCAGTACTTC.

The CDR3 bases are TGTGCCAGTACCGCAGGGGTTGGAAACACCATATATTTT. It yields the protein CASTAGVGNTIYF. This chain connects TRBV19 to TRBJ1-3; D might be TRBD1 (6 bases). V was shortened by 7 bases and J by 3 bases, with 10 bases between the two germline ends. Germline CDR1 and CDR2: LNHDA and SQIVND (reference sequence). The CDR3 runs 13 residues.

The V and J genes are TRBV5-1 and TRBJ2-7; D is ambiguous. The CDR3 runs 12 residues. The V gene's germline CDR1 is SGHRS and CDR2 YFSETQ. Trimming took off 4 bases at V and 5 bases at J, with 10 bases between the two ends. The CDR3 loop is CASSRQVNEQYF. The CDR3 bases are TGCGCCAGCAGCCGCCAGGTGAACGAGCAGTACTTC.

The chain recombines TRBV10-1 with TRBJ2-4; no definite D call. CDR3 length: 15 amino acids. Germline V gene lookup returns CDR1 WNHNN and CDR2 SYGVQD (reference sequence). The V end lost 11 bases, the J end lost 1 base, and 18 bases lay between the germline ends. CDR3 protein: CAGTQTPGAKNIQYF. The CDR3 coding sequence is TGCGCCGGCACACAGACACCTGGCGCCAAAAACATTCAGTACTTC.

This clone was recorded a few times. This chain connects TRBV7-3 to TRBJ1-1; no clear D. The CDR3 contains 13 residues. From germline, CDR1 is SGHTA and CDR2 FQGTGA. V lost 1 base and J lost 10, with 13 bases in between. CDR3 sequence: CASSLIEGGRAFF. The CDR3 nucleotides read TGTGCCAGCAGCTTAATCGAAGGAGGTAGAGCTTTCTTT. The full variable domain, completed using reference TRBV7-3 and TRBJ1-1, is GAGVSQTPSNKVTEKGKYVELRCDPISGHTALYWYRQSLGQGPEFLIYFQGTGAADDSGLPNDRFFAVRPEGSVSTLKIQRTERGDSAVYLCASSLIEGGRAFFGQGTRLTVV.

The chain employs TRBV19 and TRBJ2-5, with TRBD2 identical over 13 bases. The germline V gene has CDR1 LNHDA and CDR2 SQIVND (reference sequence). The CDR3 contains 15 residues. Trimming cost V 6 bases and J 5 bases; bases outside gene matches: 6. DNA for the CDR3: TGTGCCAGTAGCCCGACTAGCGGGAGGTGGGAGACCCAGTACTTC. Encoded protein: CASSPTSGRWETQYF.

This clone was recorded a few times. The V and J genes are TRBV6-5 and TRBJ1-4; tentative D call: TRBD1 (5 bases). Germline V lookup: CDR1 MNHEY, CDR2 SVGAGI. This CDR3 contains 14 residues. With 3 bases removed from V and 8 bases from J, the gap between germline ends came to 13 bases. The CDR3 region is CASSYQPGREKLFF. The DNA of the CDR3 is TGTGCCAGCAGTTATCAGCCAGGGCGCGAAAAACTGTTTTTT.

The chain is built from TRBV11-2 and TRBJ1-1; D is undetermined. Germline values: CDR1 SGHAT, CDR2 FQNNGV. The V end was cut by 5 bases, the J end by 2 bases, with 9 bases between. This CDR3 has 13 amino acids. The CDR3 DNA reads TGTGCCAGCAGCAGTTCGCTAAACACTGAAGCTTTCTTT. Translating it yields CASSSSLNTEAFF.